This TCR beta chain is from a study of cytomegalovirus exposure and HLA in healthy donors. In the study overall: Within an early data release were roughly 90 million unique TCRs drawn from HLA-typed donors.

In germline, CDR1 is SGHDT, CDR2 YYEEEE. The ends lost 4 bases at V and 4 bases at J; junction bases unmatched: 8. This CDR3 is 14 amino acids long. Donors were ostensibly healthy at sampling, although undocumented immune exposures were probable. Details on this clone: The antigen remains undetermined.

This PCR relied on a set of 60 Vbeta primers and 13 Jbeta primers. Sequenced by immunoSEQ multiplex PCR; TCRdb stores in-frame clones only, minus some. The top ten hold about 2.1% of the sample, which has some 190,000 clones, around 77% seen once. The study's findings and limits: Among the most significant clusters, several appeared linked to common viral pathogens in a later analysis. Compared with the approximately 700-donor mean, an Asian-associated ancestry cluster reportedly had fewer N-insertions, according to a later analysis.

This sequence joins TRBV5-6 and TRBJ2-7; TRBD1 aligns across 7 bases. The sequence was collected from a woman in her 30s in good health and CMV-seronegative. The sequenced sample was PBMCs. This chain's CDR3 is CASSLWDSPYEQYF. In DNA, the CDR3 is TGTGCCAGCAGCCTCTGGGACAGCCCTTACGAGCAGTACTTC. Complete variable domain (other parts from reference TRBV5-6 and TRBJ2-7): DAGVTQSPTHLIKTRGQQVTLRCSPKSGHDTVSWYQQALGQGPQFIFQYYEEEERQRGNFPDRFSGHQFPNYSSELNVNALLLGDSALYLCASSLWDSPYEQYFGPGTRLTVT.